Listed below are T cell receptor beta chains from one sample, sequenced in a study of CD8 T cells in Susac syndrome. TCRdb fed the immunoSEQ multiplex PCR reads into MiXCR, producing one record per CDR3 protein. The repertoire holds about 240,000 distinct CDR3 sequences, almost 97% seen once, with about 0.094% in the top ten. Material: CD4+ T cells from PBMCs. Receptors originate from a human donor with Susac syndrome. CDR3s include the opening cysteine and the closing phenylalanine or tryptophan. Each record gives: clone size, V gene, J gene, D gene, CDR3 DNA, CDR3 protein. The D gene is left open where the match is weak. Rows give clone size only sometimes, using once, few, many, or a class for an expanded clone.

clone size: -; V gene: TRBV12-5; J gene: TRBJ2-1; D gene: -; CDR3 DNA: TGTGCTAGTGGCCCCGGGACGAGTTACAATGAGCAGTTCTTC; CDR3 protein: CASGPGTSYNEQFF
clone size: -; V gene: TRBV1; J gene: TRBJ2-7; D gene: -; CDR3 DNA: TGCACCAGCAGCCAAGAAATGGGGGTCTACGAGCAGTACTTC; CDR3 protein: CTSSQEMGVYEQYF
clone size: -; V gene: TRBV7-3; J gene: TRBJ2-2; D gene: TRBD2; CDR3 DNA: TGTGCCAGCAGAGGGACTAGCGTAGACACCGGGGAGCTGTTTTTT; CDR3 protein: CASRGTSVDTGELFF
clone size: -; V gene: TRBV29-1; J gene: TRBJ2-7; D gene: -; CDR3 DNA: TGCAGCGTTCGGGCAGGGGGGACCTACGAGCAGTACTTC; CDR3 protein: CSVRAGGTYEQYF
clone size: -; V gene: TRBV2; J gene: TRBJ1-2; D gene: -; CDR3 DNA: TGTGCCAGCAGGGAGTGGGGGAGCTATGGCTACACCTTC; CDR3 protein: CASREWGSYGYTF
clone size: -; V gene: TRBV28; J gene: TRBJ2-5; D gene: -; CDR3 DNA: TGTGCCAGCAGACACGGACAGCAAGAGACCCAGTACTTC; CDR3 protein: CASRHGQQETQYF
clone size: -; V gene: TRBV20-1; J gene: TRBJ2-3; D gene: -; CDR3 DNA: TGCAGTGCTATCAGGGCGTCGAGCACAGATACGCAGTATTTT; CDR3 protein: CSAIRASSTDTQYF
clone size: -; V gene: TRBV12-3/TRBV12-4; J gene: TRBJ1-1; D gene: -; CDR3 DNA: TGTGCCAGCAGTCTCTACACAACTGAAGCTTTCTTT; CDR3 protein: CASSLYTTEAFF
clone size: -; V gene: TRBV23-1; J gene: TRBJ2-1; D gene: -; CDR3 DNA: TGCGCCAGCAGTCATGCGAGTCAGGAGGGGTTCAATGAGCAGTTCTTC; CDR3 protein: CASSHASQEGFNEQFF
clone size: -; V gene: TRBV12-3/TRBV12-4; J gene: TRBJ2-7; D gene: TRBD1; CDR3 DNA: TGTGCCAGCAGTCCCGGACAGGCCGCGACCTACGAGCAGTACTTC; CDR3 protein: CASSPGQAATYEQYF
clone size: -; V gene: TRBV20-1; J gene: TRBJ2-3; D gene: -; CDR3 DNA: TGCAGTGCTAGCTCTCGCCAGACAGTAGATACGCAGTATTTT; CDR3 protein: CSASSRQTVDTQYF
clone size: -; V gene: TRBV12-3/TRBV12-4; J gene: TRBJ2-6; D gene: -; CDR3 DNA: TGTGCCAGCAGTTTTTGGGGCTCTGGGGCCAACGTCCTGACTTTC; CDR3 protein: CASSFWGSGANVLTF
clone size: -; V gene: TRBV5-1; J gene: TRBJ2-1; D gene: -; CDR3 DNA: TGCGCCAGCGGCTCTGGGACCACGGGAGTTAAGGATGAGCAGTTCTTC; CDR3 protein: CASGSGTTGVKDEQFF
clone size: once; V gene: TRBV14; J gene: TRBJ2-5; D gene: -; CDR3 DNA: TGTGCCAGCAGCCGAGGACTCTTGCAGACCCAGTACTTC; CDR3 protein: CASSRGLLQTQYF
clone size: few; V gene: TRBV18; J gene: TRBJ2-1; D gene: -; CDR3 DNA: TGTGCCAGCTCACCGAGCGGGAATGAGCAGTTCTTC; CDR3 protein: CASSPSGNEQFF
clone size: -; V gene: TRBV12-3/TRBV12-4; J gene: TRBJ1-2; D gene: -; CDR3 DNA: TGTGCCAGCAGTCTTACAGGGCGCTATGGCTACACCTTC; CDR3 protein: CASSLTGRYGYTF